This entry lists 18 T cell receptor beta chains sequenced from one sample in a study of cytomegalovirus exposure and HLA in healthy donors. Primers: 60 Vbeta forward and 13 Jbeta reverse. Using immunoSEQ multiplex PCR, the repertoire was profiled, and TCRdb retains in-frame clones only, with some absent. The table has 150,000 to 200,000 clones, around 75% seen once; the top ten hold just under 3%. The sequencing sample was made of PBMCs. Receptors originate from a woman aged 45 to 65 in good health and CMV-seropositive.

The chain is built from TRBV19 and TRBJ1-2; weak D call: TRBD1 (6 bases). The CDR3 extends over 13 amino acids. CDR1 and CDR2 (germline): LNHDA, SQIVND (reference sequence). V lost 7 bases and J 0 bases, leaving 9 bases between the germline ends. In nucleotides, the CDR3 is TGTGCCAGTAAGGCAGGGGCTAACTATGGCTACACCTTC. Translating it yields CASKAGANYGYTF.

CDR3 in DNA: TGTGCCAGCTCACCACGTTCCGGGAGGTCTGACGAAAAACTGTTTTTT. Amino acid sequence: CASSPRSGRSDEKLFF. This chain links TRBV18 with TRBJ1-4; D unclear. The CDR3 has 16 amino acids. V gave up 1 base and J gave up 8 bases, with 17 bases separating them. CDR1 is KGHSH and CDR2 is LQKENI in the germline V gene.

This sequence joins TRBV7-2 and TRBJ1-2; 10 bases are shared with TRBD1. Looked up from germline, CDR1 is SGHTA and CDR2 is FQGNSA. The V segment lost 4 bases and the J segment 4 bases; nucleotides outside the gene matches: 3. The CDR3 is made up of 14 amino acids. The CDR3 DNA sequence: TGTGCCAGCAGCTCAAGGACAGGGGGCTATGGCTACACCTTC. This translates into CASSSRTGGYGYTF.

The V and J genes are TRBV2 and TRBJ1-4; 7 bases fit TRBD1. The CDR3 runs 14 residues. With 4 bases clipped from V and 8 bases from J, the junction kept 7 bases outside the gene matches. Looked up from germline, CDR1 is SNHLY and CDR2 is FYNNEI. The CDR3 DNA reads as TGTGCCAGCAGTGTACAGGGGATGGGCGAAAAACTGTTTTTT. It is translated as CASSVQGMGEKLFF.

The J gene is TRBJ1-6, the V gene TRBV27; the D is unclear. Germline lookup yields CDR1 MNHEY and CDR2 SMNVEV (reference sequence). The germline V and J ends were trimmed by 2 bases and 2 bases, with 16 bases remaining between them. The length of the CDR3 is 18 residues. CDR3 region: CASSLLAPSRTYNSPLHF. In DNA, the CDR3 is TGTGCCAGCAGTTTACTGGCCCCTAGCAGGACCTATAATTCACCCCTCCACTTT.

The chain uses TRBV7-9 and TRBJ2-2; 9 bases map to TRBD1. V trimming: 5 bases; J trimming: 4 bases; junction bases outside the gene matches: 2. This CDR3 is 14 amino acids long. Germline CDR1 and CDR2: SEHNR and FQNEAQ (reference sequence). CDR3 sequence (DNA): TGTGCCAGCAGCATGACAGGGGGCACCGGGGAGCTGTTTTTT. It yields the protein CASSMTGGTGELFF.

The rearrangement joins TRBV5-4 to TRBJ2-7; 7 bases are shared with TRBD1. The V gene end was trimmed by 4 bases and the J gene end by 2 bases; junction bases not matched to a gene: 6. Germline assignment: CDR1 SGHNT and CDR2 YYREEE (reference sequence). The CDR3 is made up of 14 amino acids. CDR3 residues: CASSNGTDPYEQYF. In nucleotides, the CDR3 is TGTGCCAGCAGCAACGGGACAGACCCCTACGAGCAGTACTTC.

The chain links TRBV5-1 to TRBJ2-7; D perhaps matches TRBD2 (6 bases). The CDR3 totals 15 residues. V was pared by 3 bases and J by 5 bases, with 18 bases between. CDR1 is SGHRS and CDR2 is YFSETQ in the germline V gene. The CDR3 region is CASSWGRGGTDEQYF. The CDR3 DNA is TGCGCCAGCAGCTGGGGTCGGGGCGGGACCGACGAGCAGTACTTC.

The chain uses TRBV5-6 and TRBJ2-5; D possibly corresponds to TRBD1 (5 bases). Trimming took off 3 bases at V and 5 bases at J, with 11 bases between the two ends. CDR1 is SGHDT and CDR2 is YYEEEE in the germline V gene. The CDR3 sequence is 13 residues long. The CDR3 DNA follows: TGTGCCAGCAGCTCGGCAGGGATGGAGACCCAGTACTTC. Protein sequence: CASSSAGMETQYF.

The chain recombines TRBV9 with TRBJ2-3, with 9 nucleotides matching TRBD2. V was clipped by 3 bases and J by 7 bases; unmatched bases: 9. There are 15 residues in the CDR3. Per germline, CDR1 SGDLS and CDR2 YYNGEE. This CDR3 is CASSEFSGGLNTQYF. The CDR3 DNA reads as TGTGCCAGCAGCGAATTTAGCGGGGGCTTGAATACGCAGTATTTT.

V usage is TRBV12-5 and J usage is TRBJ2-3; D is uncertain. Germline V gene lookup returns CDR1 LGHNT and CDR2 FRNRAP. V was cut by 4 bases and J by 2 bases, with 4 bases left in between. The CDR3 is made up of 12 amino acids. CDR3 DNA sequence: TGTGCTAGTGGTTCCTTCACAGATACGCAGTATTTT. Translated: CASGSFTDTQYF.

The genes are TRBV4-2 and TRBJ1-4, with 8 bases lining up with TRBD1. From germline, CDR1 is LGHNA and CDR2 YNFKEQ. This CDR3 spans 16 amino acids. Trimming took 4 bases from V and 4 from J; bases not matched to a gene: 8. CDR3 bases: TGTGCCAGCAGCCGCAGGGGGCGTAGAGATAATGAAAAACTGTTTTTT. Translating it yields CASSRRGRRDNEKLFF.

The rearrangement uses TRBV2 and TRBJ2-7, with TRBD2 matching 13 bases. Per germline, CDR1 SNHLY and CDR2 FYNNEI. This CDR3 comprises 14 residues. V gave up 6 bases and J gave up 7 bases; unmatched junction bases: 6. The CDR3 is CASSLTSGGLEQYF. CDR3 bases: TGTGCCAGCAGCCTGACTAGCGGGGGGCTTGAGCAGTACTTC.

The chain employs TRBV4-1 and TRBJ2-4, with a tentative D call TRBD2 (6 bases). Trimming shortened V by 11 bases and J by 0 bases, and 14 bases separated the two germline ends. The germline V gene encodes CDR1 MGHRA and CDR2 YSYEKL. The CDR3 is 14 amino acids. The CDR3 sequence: CARRELLAKNIQYF. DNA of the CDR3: TGCGCCCGTCGGGAGTTATTAGCCAAAAACATTCAGTACTTC.

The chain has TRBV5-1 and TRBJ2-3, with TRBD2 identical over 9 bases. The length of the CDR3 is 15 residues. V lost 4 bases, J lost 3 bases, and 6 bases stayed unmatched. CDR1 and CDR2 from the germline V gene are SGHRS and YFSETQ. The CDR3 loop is CASSLLAGRTDTQYF. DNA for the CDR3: TGCGCCAGCAGCCTCCTAGCGGGGAGAACAGATACGCAGTATTTT.

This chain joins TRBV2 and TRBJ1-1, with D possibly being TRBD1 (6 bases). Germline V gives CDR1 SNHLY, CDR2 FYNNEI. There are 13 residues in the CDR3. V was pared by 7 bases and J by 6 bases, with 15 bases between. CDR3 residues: CASNRGGSPEAFF. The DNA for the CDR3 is TGTGCCAGCAATCGCGGGGGCAGCCCTGAAGCTTTCTTT.

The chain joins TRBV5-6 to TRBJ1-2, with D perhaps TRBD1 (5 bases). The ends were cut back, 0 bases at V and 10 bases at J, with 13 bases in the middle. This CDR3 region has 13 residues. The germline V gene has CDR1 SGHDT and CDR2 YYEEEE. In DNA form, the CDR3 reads TGTGCCAGCAGCTTGGAATCAGGGTACGACTACACCTTC. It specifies CASSLESGYDYTF.

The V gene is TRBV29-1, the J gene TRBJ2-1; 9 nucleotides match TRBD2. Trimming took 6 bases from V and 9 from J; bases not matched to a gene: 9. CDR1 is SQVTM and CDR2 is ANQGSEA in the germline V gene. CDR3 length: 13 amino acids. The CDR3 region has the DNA TGCAGCGTACGGACTAGCGACGCGAGTGAGCAGTTCTTC. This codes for CSVRTSDASEQFF.